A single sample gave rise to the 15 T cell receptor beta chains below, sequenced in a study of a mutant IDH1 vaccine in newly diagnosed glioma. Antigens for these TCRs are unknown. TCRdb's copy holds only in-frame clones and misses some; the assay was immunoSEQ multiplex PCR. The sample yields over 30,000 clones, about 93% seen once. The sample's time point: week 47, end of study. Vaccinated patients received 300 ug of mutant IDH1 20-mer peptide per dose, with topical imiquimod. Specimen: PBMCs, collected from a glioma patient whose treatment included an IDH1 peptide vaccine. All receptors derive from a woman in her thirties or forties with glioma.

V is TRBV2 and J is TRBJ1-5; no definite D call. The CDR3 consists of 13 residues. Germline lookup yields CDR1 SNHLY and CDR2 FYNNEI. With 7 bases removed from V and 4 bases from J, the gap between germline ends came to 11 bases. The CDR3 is CASTFRPNQPQHF. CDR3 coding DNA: TGTGCCAGCACTTTCCGGCCGAATCAGCCCCAGCATTTT.

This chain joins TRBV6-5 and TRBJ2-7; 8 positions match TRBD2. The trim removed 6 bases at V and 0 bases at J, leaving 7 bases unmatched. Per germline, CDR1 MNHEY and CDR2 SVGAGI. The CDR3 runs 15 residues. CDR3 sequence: CASRPTSGASYEQYF. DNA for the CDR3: TGTGCCAGCAGACCAACTAGCGGAGCCTCCTACGAGCAGTACTTC.

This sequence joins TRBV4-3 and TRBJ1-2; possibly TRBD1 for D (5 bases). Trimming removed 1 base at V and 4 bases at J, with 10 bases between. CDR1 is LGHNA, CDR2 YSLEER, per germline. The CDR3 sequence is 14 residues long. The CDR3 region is CASSQGQGFYGYTF. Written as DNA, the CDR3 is TGCGCCAGCAGCCAAGGGCAGGGCTTCTATGGCTACACCTTC.

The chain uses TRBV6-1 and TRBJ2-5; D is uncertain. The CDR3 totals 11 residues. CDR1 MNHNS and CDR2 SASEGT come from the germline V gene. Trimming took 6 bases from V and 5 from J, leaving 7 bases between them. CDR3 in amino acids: CASSESETQYF. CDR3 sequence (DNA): TGTGCCAGCAGCGAATCGGAGACCCAGTACTTC.

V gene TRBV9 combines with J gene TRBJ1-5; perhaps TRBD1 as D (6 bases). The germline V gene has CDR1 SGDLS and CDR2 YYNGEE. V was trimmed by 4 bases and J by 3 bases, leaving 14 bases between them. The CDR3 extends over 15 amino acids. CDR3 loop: CASSRGGQVNQPQHF. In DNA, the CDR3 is TGTGCCAGCAGCCGTGGGGGCCAGGTCAATCAGCCCCAGCATTTT.

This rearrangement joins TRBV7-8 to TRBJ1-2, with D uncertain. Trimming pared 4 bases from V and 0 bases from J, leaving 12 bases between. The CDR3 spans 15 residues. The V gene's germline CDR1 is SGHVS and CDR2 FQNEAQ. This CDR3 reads CASSSRPSANYGYTF. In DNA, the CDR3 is TGTGCCAGCAGCTCGCGCCCTTCAGCTAACTATGGCTACACCTTC.

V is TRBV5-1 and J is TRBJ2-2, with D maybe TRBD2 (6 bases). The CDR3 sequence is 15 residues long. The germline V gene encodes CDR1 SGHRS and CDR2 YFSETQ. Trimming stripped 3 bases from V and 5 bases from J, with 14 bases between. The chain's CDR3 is CASSWAAGTTGELFF. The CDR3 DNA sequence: TGCGCCAGCAGCTGGGCGGCAGGGACTACCGGGGAGCTGTTTTTT. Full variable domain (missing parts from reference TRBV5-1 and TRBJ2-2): KAGVTQTPRYLIKTRGQQVTLSCSPISGHRSVSWYQQTPGQGLQFLFEYFSETQRNKGNFPGRFSGRQFSNSRSEMNVSTLELGDSALYLCASSWAAGTTGELFFGEGSRLTVL.

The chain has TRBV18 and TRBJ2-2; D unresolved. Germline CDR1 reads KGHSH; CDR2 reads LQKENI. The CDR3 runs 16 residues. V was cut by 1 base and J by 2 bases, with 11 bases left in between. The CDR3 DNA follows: TGTGCCAGCTCACCACGGCTATTGGCAAACACCGGGGAGCTGTTTTTT. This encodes CASSPRLLANTGELFF.

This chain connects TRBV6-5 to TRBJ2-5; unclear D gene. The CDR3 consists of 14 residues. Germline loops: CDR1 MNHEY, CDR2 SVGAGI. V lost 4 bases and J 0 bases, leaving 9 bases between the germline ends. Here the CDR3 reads CASSLHRNQETQYF. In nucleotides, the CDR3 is TGTGCCAGCAGTTTACACCGAAACCAAGAGACCCAGTACTTC.

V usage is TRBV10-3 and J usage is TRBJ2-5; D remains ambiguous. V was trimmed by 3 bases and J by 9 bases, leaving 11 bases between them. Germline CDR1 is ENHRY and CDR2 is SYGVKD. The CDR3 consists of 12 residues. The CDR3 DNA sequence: TGTGCCATCAGTGAATTGGGTATACCCCAGTACTTC. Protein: CAISELGIPQYF.

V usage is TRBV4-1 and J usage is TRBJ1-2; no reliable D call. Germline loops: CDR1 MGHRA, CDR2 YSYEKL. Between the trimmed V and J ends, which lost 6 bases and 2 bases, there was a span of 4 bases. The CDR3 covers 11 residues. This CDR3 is CASSQNYGYTF. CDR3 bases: TGCGCCAGCAGTCAGAACTATGGCTACACCTTC.

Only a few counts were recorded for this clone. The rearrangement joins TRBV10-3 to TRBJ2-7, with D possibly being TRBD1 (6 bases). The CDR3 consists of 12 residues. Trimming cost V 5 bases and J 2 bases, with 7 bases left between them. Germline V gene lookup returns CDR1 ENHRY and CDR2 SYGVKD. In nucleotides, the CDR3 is TGTGCCATCAGTAGGACAGCCTACGAGCAGTACTTC. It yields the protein CAISRTAYEQYF.

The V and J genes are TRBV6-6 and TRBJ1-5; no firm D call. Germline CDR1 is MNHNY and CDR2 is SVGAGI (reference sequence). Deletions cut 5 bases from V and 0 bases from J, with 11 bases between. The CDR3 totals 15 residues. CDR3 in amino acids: CASSDQPGSNQPQHF. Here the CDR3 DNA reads TGTGCCAGCAGTGACCAACCCGGTAGCAATCAGCCCCAGCATTTT.

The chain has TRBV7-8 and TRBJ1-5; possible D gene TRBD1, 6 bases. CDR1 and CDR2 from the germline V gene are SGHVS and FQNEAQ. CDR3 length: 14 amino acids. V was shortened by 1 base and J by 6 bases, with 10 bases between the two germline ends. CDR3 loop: CASSLEAGAQPQHF. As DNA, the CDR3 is TGTGCCAGCAGCTTAGAGGCAGGGGCTCAGCCCCAGCATTTT.

Here the CDR3 reads CASIFFPSGGTGEQFF. In nucleotides, the CDR3 is TGTGCCAGCATTTTCTTTCCAAGCGGGGGAACGGGTGAGCAGTTCTTC. V and J are TRBV5-6 and TRBJ2-1; the match to TRBD2 covers 8 bases. Per the germline V gene, CDR1 is SGHDT and CDR2 is YYEEEE. V dropped 6 bases and J dropped 9; count of bases not matched to a gene: 17. CDR3 length: 16 residues.